This TCR beta chain was identified during a study of beta chain features in type 1 diabetes. cDNA synthesis used the whole RNA isolate, giving expressed TCRB sequences. Only in-frame clones appear in the TCRdb table, and some are missing; sequencing was by immunoSEQ multiplex PCR. Among hundreds of thousands of clones listed, around 30% were seen once. From germline, CDR1 is SGHRS and CDR2 YFSETQ. The CDR3 runs to 15 residues. J gave up 2 bases and V 0 bases, and 4 bases lay outside the gene matches. CD45RO/CCR7/CD25/CD127/CD95/CD27 staining was used to isolate CD4+ naive, central memory, regulatory and stem cell-like memory cells by sorting. Study-wide results and limits: It was not settled here whether HLA type affects TCRB rearrangement.

Comment on this clone: Antigen: not known.

Material: naive CD4+ T cells from blood. The receptor's source is a man younger than 35 in good health. This rearrangement joins TRBV5-1 to TRBJ2-5; TRBD1 aligns across 7 bases. The CDR3 DNA reads TGCGCCAGCAGCTTGGTGGGGACAGATCAAGAGACCCAGTACTTC. The encoded protein is CASSLVGTDQETQYF.